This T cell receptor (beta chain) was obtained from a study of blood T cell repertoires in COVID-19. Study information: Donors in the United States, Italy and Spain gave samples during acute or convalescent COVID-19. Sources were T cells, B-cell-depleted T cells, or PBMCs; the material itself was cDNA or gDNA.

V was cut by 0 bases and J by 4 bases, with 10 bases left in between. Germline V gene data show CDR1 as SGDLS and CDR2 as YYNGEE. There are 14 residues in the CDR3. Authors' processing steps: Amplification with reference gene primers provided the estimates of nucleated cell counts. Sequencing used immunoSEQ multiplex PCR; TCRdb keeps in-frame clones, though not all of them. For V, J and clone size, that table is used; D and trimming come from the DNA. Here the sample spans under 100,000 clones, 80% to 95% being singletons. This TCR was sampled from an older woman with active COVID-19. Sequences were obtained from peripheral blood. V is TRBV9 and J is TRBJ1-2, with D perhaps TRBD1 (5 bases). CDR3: CASSVEQAPYGYTF. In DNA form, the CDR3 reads TGTGCCAGCAGCGTAGAACAGGCACCCTATGGCTACACCTTC. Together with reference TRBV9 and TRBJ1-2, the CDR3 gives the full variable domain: DSGVTQTPKHLITATGQRVTLRCSPRSGDLSVYWYQQSLDQGLQFLIQYYNGEERAKGNILERFSAQQFPDLHSELNLSSLELGDSALYFCASSVEQAPYGYTFGSGTRLTVV.